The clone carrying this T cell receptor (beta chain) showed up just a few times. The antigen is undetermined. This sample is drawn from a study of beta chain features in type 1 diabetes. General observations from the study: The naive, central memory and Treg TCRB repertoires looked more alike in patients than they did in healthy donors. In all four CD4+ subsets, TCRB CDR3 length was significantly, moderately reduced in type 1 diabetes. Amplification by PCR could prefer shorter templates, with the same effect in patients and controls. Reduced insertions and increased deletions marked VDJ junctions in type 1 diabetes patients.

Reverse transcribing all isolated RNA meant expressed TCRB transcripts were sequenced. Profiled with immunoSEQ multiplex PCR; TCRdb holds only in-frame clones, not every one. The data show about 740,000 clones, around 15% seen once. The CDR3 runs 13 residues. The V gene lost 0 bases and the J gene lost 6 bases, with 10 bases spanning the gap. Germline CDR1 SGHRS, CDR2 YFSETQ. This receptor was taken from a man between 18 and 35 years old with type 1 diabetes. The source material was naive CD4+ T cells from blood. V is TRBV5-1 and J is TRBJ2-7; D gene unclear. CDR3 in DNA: TGCGCCAGCAGCTTGGCTGGGCTGAGCGAGCAGTACTTC. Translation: CASSLAGLSEQYF.